Here is one T cell receptor beta chain with its context. What it binds is not known. Germline V gives CDR1 MDHEN, CDR2 SYDVKM. This CDR3 has 16 amino acids. Trimming pared 3 bases from V and 2 bases from J, leaving 14 bases between. These data come from a study of T cell responses to AZD1222 COVID-19 vaccine. The study's findings and limits: Clonal diversity was possibly underestimated, and the donors were mostly white British, with more females. Nearly half of unique spike-specific TCRs reportedly avoided B.1.351 and B.1.1.7 mutated regions. Only after the peak T cell response were repertoires sampled.

Repertoires were generated with immunoSEQ multiplex PCR, while TCRdb's copy carries only in-frame clones and drops some. This sample has 100,000 or so clones, with around nine tenths found just once. Here the sequenced sample was peripheral blood, taken 28 days after the second AZD1222 dose. The sequence was collected from an adult who received the AZD1222 COVID-19 vaccine. This sequence joins TRBV28 and TRBJ1-5; TRBD1 is a possible D gene (6 bases). CDR3 sequence (DNA): TGTGCCAGCAGTTTGTTATACAGGGTCGGCAATCAGCCCCAGCATTTT. Protein product: CASSLLYRVGNQPQHF.